The sequence of this T cell receptor beta chain was determined in a study of blood T cell repertoires in COVID-19. Across the whole study: Material from acute and convalescent COVID-19 was sourced from the United States, Italy and Spain.

The data were produced by immunoSEQ multiplex PCR, yet TCRdb's version contains in-frame clones alone and is incomplete. The repertoire consists of 90,000 to 110,000 clones, with under 90% occurring once and the leading ten covering 37%. After removal of 0 bases from V and 5 bases from J, the junction contained 4 bases not matched to a gene. CDR3 length: 14 amino acids. Germline V gives CDR1 SGHRS, CDR2 YFSETQ. The clonotype originates from a man older than 75 with acute or convalescent COVID-19. The J gene is TRBJ2-7, the V gene TRBV5-1; TRBD1 matches 8 bases. The sequenced material came from peripheral blood. CDR3 loop: CASSLGTGYDEQYF. The CDR3 region has the DNA TGCGCCAGCAGCTTGGGGACAGGGTACGACGAGCAGTACTTC.